Reported below is one T cell receptor beta chain. As yet, its antigen is unknown. V shed 8 bases and J 5 bases; nucleotides not matched to a gene: 8. The CDR3 sequence is 13 residues long. Per germline, CDR1 LNHDA and CDR2 SQIVND (reference sequence). These data originate in a study of T cell responses to AZD1222 COVID-19 vaccine. Second-dose intervals of approximately 4 or approximately 12 weeks were pooled. The data were produced by immunoSEQ multiplex PCR, yet TCRdb's version contains in-frame clones alone and is incomplete. The repertoire includes almost 70,000 clones, less than 90% of them detected once, and 25% sits in the top ten. Study results and caveats: White British donors predominated, females outnumbered males, and clonal diversity was possibly underestimated. Repertoires were sampled only after the peak T cell response. Only a handful of AZD1222 recipients, several in all, had baseline seropositivity.

This specimen was peripheral blood, taken 28 days after the second AZD1222 dose. This chain links TRBV19 with TRBJ2-7, with 8 bases identical to TRBD2. This clonotype originated in an adult who received the AZD1222 COVID-19 vaccine. The CDR3 spells CASSEREWNEQYF. CDR3 bases: TGTGCCAGTTCGGAGCGGGAGTGGAACGAGCAGTACTTC.